This is a list of T cell receptor beta chains from one sample in a study of shared clonotypes between healthy human individuals. The table came from immunoSEQ multiplex PCR; TCRdb's copy has only in-frame clones and leaves some out. The top ten hold around 24% of the sample, which has 750,000 to 1,000,000 clones, nearly 95% seen once. What was sequenced was naive CD8+ T cells sorted from blood. The receptors originated from a man aged 30-40 years in good health. CDR3s include the opening cysteine and the closing phenylalanine or tryptophan. A D gene is named only where the DNA matches it firmly. Clone size is given for some rows only: seen once, a few or many times, or a class if the clone is expanded.

j_call d_call clone_size cdr3_length v_call cdr3_nt cdr3_aa
TRBJ2-5 . few 12 TRBV6-6 TGTGCCAGCAGCCAAGGCCGGCAGACCCAGTACTTC CASSQGRQTQYF
TRBJ1-1 . . 15 TRBV4-1 TGCGCCAGCAGCCAAGGTACACAGAGGGGGACTGAAGCTTTCTTT CASSQGTQRGTEAFF
TRBJ2-1 TRBD2 . 16 TRBV29-1 TGCAGCGTTGAAGGGACTAGCGGGAGCCTGTACAATGAGCAGTTCTTC CSVEGTSGSLYNEQFF
TRBJ2-5 . . 17 TRBV5-8 TGTGCCAGCAGCTTGGAAGGCATTATTGTCCTGGCCGTACCCCAGTACTTC CASSLEGIIVLAVPQYF
TRBJ1-1 . . 15 TRBV5-1 TGCGCCAGCAGCCCACCTCTTGGGGATTTCTCTGAAGCTTTCTTT CASSPPLGDFSEAFF
TRBJ1-1 TRBD1 . 14 TRBV29-1 TGCAGCGTTGAAGCTAGGACAGGGGAGTCTGAAGCTTTCTTT CSVEARTGESEAFF
TRBJ1-1 . . 14 TRBV15 TGTGCCACCAGCAGAGACAGGGCCGACACTGAAGCTTTCTTT CATSRDRADTEAFF
TRBJ2-1 . . 13 TRBV7-6 TGTGCCAGCAGCTTAGGGGCCGGGAGTCAGCAGTTCTTC CASSLGAGSQQFF
TRBJ2-4 . . 15 TRBV19 TGTGCCAGTAGTATAGTCTTGGGGGCCAAAAACATTCAGTACTTC CASSIVLGAKNIQYF
TRBJ2-7 . . 13 TRBV7-9 TGTGCCAGCAGCCCAGGACTGTCCTACGAGCAGTACTTC CASSPGLSYEQYF
TRBJ2-7 . once 14 TRBV7-9 TGTGCCAGCAGCCCATTAGGAAGGAGTTACGAGCAGTACTTC CASSPLGRSYEQYF
TRBJ2-7 . once 16 TRBV7-9 TGTGCCAGCAGCTGGAATTTCGGGGGAATGGGCTACGAGCAGTACTTC CASSWNFGGMGYEQYF
TRBJ2-7 TRBD2 . 16 TRBV15 TGTGCCACCAGCAGATCCTTAGCGGGAGAGGACTACGAGCAGTACTTC CATSRSLAGEDYEQYF
TRBJ2-4 . . 16 TRBV5-1 TGCGCCAGCAGCTACGCACAGGGAGCAAACAAAAACATTCAGTACTTC CASSYAQGANKNIQYF
TRBJ2-7 TRBD1 . 13 TRBV7-8 TGTGCCAGCAGCTTACGACAGGGTTGGGAGCAGTACTTC CASSLRQGWEQYF
TRBJ2-5 TRBD1 . 14 TRBV5-4 TGTGCCAGCAGGACTGGACAGGGGGCGGAGACCCAGTACTTC CASRTGQGAETQYF
TRBJ1-2 TRBD1 . 13 TRBV15 TGTGCCACCGCCGCAGGGGGCGACTATGGCTACACCTTC CATAAGGDYGYTF
TRBJ1-2 . . 12 TRBV2 TGTGCCAGCAGTGAAGCTAACTATGGCTACACCTTC CASSEANYGYTF
TRBJ2-1 . . 12 TRBV7-6 TGTGCCAGCAGCGGAGAAGGGCATGAGCAGTTCTTC CASSGEGHEQFF
TRBJ2-1 . . 14 TRBV4-3 TGCGCCAGCAGCCCCGAACAAAACTACAATGAGCAGTTCTTC CASSPEQNYNEQFF
TRBJ1-5 . . 15 TRBV27 TGTGCCAGCAGTCAAACAGGGAGGAGCAATCAGCCCCAGCATTTT CASSQTGRSNQPQHF
TRBJ1-1 . . 18 TRBV7-9 TGTGCCAGCAGCCCGCCGTGGGGCGAAATAAGGACGGTCACTGAAGCTTTCTTT CASSPPWGEIRTVTEAFF
TRBJ2-3 . once 12 TRBV9 TGTGCCAGCAGCGTAGTGTCAGATACGCAGTATTTT CASSVVSDTQYF
TRBJ1-4 . . 17 TRBV10-2 TGCGCCAGCAGTGAGGCAGGAGGGTTCCCGAGAGATGAAAAACTGTTTTTT CASSEAGGFPRDEKLFF
TRBJ2-1 TRBD1 . 14 TRBV6-5 TGTGCCAGCAGTGGACAGGGTTGGTACAATGAGCAGTTCTTC CASSGQGWYNEQFF
TRBJ2-7 . once 13 TRBV7-9 TGTGCCAGCAGCTTTCAGGGATCCTACGAGCAGTACTTC CASSFQGSYEQYF
TRBJ2-7 TRBD1 . 14 TRBV10-3 TGTGCCATCAGTGAGGGACAGGCTACCTACGAGCAGTACTTC CAISEGQATYEQYF
TRBJ2-1 . once 12 TRBV11-3 TGTGCCAGCAGCTTAGGGCAGAATGAGCAGTTCTTC CASSLGQNEQFF
TRBJ2-7 . . 15 TRBV7-9 TGTGCCAGCAGCGGCCCGGACTTACCTATCTACGAGCAGTACTTC CASSGPDLPIYEQYF
TRBJ2-1 . . 11 TRBV5-6 TGTGCCAGCAGCTTGGGGGTACGAGAGTTCTTC CASSLGVREFF
TRBJ2-5 . . 14 TRBV29-1 TGCAGCGTGACACCGGGACACCGCCAAGAGACCCAGTACTTC CSVTPGHRQETQYF
TRBJ2-1 . . 11 TRBV7-9 TGTGCCAGCAATGAGGGCAGCAAACAGTTCTTC CASNEGSKQFF
TRBJ1-1 . . 14 TRBV7-8 TGTGCCAGCACGAGGGGTGGCCCGTCCACTGAAGCTTTCTTT CASTRGGPSTEAFF
TRBJ1-3 . . 11 TRBV19 TGTGCCAGTACTCGAGGAAACACCATATATTTT CASTRGNTIYF
TRBJ2-2 TRBD2 once 17 TRBV28 TGTGCCAGCAGTCCGAGACTAGCGGCGGTTAACACCGGGGAGCTGTTTTTT CASSPRLAAVNTGELFF
TRBJ2-1 TRBD2 . 14 TRBV7-2 TGTGCCAGCAGCTTAGGGGGACTATTCAATGAGCAGTTCTTC CASSLGGLFNEQFF
TRBJ2-7 TRBD2 . 12 TRBV29-1 TGCAGCGTTGAAAGGGAGGGCAGAGAGCAGTACTTC CSVEREGREQYF
TRBJ2-1 . . 8 TRBV29-1 TGCAGCGCCTGGCAGGGGTTCTTC CSAWQGFF
TRBJ2-1 . . 15 TRBV7-9 TGTGCCAGCAGCTTAGACGGGCCTCCCTACAATGAGCAGTTCTTC CASSLDGPPYNEQFF
TRBJ2-3 . . 14 TRBV7-9 TGTGCCAGCAGCTTAATAGTTAGCACAGATACGCAGTATTTT CASSLIVSTDTQYF
TRBJ2-5 . . 17 TRBV9 TGTGCCAGCAGCGTAGTAGGGGAGGGGGCTGGTAAGGAGACCCAGTACTTC CASSVVGEGAGKETQYF
TRBJ2-5 . . 13 TRBV29-1 TGCAGCGTTGAAGTTGGGGGCTGGGAGACCCAGTACTTC CSVEVGGWETQYF
TRBJ2-1 . once 13 TRBV10-3 TGTGCCATCAGCGTTCCCTCCTACAATGAGCAGTTCTTC CAISVPSYNEQFF
TRBJ1-4 TRBD1 . 16 TRBV28 TGTGCCAGCAGTACCCTCCCGGGACAGGATAATGAAAAACTGTTTTTT CASSTLPGQDNEKLFF
TRBJ2-7 . . 11 TRBV5-5 TGTGCCAGCAGCTACACCTACGAGCAGTACTTC CASSYTYEQYF
TRBJ2-3 . . 17 TRBV28 TGTGCCAGCAGGAAGCCGGGGGCAATCATAAACACAGATACGCAGTATTTT CASRKPGAIINTDTQYF
TRBJ2-7 . . 12 TRBV7-8 TGTGCCAGCAGCTTAGTAGTTTACGAGCAGTACTTC CASSLVVYEQYF
TRBJ2-7 . . 16 TRBV7-9 TGTGCCAGCAGCCCACCTCGTCCTGGCGTGGCCTACGAGCAGTACTTC CASSPPRPGVAYEQYF
TRBJ2-7 TRBD1 . 14 TRBV10-3 TGTGCCATCACGGACAGGGAGAATTACTACGAGCAGTACTTC CAITDRENYYEQYF
TRBJ2-7 . . 13 TRBV27 TGTGCCAGCAGTTTTCGGTGGGCCTACGAGCAGTACTTC CASSFRWAYEQYF
TRBJ1-2 . . 17 TRBV5-6 TGTGCCAGCAGTCGATCCTACCGGGTCGCGTTCCACTATGGCTACACCTTC CASSRSYRVAFHYGYTF
TRBJ2-1 . . 16 TRBV7-9 TGTGCCAGCAGCTTCGGGGTCGGGAGTACGAACAATGAGCAGTTCTTC CASSFGVGSTNNEQFF
TRBJ2-1 TRBD2 . 12 TRBV27 TGTGCCACCGGGACTAGCCTATATGAGCAGTTCTTC CATGTSLYEQFF
TRBJ1-3 . . 14 TRBV19 TGTGCCAGTAGTATTCCATACTCTGGAAACACCATATATTTT CASSIPYSGNTIYF
TRBJ1-1 TRBD1 . 14 TRBV2 TGTGCCAGCAGATTGGGACAGGGGCCACTTGAAGCTTTCTTT CASRLGQGPLEAFF
TRBJ2-2 TRBD2 . 16 TRBV19 TGTGCCTCCGACGGGGCTAGCGGGAGGTCCGCCGGGGAGCTGTTTTTT CASDGASGRSAGELFF
TRBJ2-7 . . 14 TRBV15 TGTGCCACCAGCGCGGACTCGACTGATTACGAGCAGTACTTC CATSADSTDYEQYF
TRBJ2-7 . . 14 TRBV2 TGTGCCAGCAGTGAAGCTCTAGCGACCTACGAGCAGTACTTC CASSEALATYEQYF